Each of the 26 T cell receptor beta chains below was sequenced from the same sample in a study of T-cell reconstitution after alpha-beta-depleted transplantation in children. Unique molecular identifiers were incorporated into the prepared TCRbeta library. TCRdb itself ran the PCR reads through MiXCR, one entry per CDR3 protein. The table lists about 400,000 distinct CDR3 sequences, about 14% of them singletons. Sequencing was performed on PBMCs, taken from the stem cell graft. The receptors shown here come from a human donor who donated a stem cell graft to a child with Fanconi anemia.

This chain uses TRBV6-2 or TRBV6-3 with TRBJ2-1; D is unclear. From germline, CDR1 is MNHEY and CDR2 SVGEGT. V shed 8 bases and J shed 8 bases, with 16 bases lying between them. This CDR3 spans 13 amino acids. CDR3 sequence reads: CASGPRNGHEQFF. The CDR3 DNA follows: TGTGCCAGCGGACCCCGAAATGGACATGAGCAGTTCTTC.

This clonotype was picked up many times. V and J are TRBV6-1 and TRBJ1-1, with unresolved D. Germline values: CDR1 MNHNS, CDR2 SASEGT. The CDR3 runs 16 residues. The V gene lost 6 bases and the J gene lost 0 bases, with 17 bases spanning the gap. CDR3 sequence: CASRWQAILLNTEAFF. The CDR3 DNA sequence: TGTGCCAGCAGGTGGCAGGCCATATTGTTGAACACTGAAGCTTTCTTT.

This clonotype was detected many times. V gene TRBV27 combines with J gene TRBJ2-3, with TRBD1 matching 7 bases. Trimming cost V 5 bases and J 2 bases; bases outside gene matches: 7. The CDR3 sequence is 15 residues long. In germline, CDR1 is MNHEY, CDR2 SMNVEV (reference sequence). The DNA for the CDR3 is TGTGCCAGCAGTATAGGGACAGTATCCACAGATACGCAGTATTTT. Amino acid sequence: CASSIGTVSTDTQYF.

This clonotype was seen at least ten times. The genes are TRBV29-1 and TRBJ1-1, with D unresolved. In germline, CDR1 is SQVTM, CDR2 ANQGSEA. V lost 7 bases, J lost 0 bases, and 6 bases lay in between. This CDR3 region has 11 residues. CDR3 in amino acids: CSGRVNTEAFF. The DNA for the CDR3 is TGCAGCGGAAGGGTGAACACTGAAGCTTTCTTT.

This chain joins TRBV5-1 and TRBJ1-1; TRBD1 matches at 9 bases. The germline V gene encodes CDR1 SGHRS and CDR2 YFSETQ. The CDR3 consists of 18 residues. The V gene end was trimmed by 4 bases and the J gene end by 6 bases; junction bases not matched to a gene: 19. In DNA, the CDR3 is TGCGCCAGCAGCGCCGGACTGGGACAGGGTGTCTTCGGGGCTGAAGCTTTCTTT. Translation: CASSAGLGQGVFGAEAFF.

The table lists this clonotype with a few counts. The chain couples TRBV28 to TRBJ2-1; D ambiguous. Germline assignment: CDR1 MDHEN and CDR2 SYDVKM. Trimming stripped 3 bases from V and 0 bases from J, with 9 bases between. The CDR3 is 15 residues long. CDR3 coding DNA: TGTGCCAGCAGTTTTCGAGCTAACTCCTACAATGAGCAGTTCTTC. Protein: CASSFRANSYNEQFF.

This clonotype was detected only a few times. The chain recombines TRBV7-3 with TRBJ2-2; D remains ambiguous. The CDR3 contains 15 residues. Germline V CDR1 and CDR2: SGHTA, FQGTGA. Trimming stripped 1 base from V and 0 bases from J, with 6 bases between. In DNA, the CDR3 is TGTGCCAGCAGCTTAAACATCGCGAACACCGGGGAGCTGTTTTTT. Translating it yields CASSLNIANTGELFF.

This clonotype was found a few times. One end of the junction does not line up with germline, which may come from a read error. The rearrangement joins TRBV7-7 to TRBJ2-1, with 7 bases that match TRBD1. The CDR3 loop spans 14 amino acids. CDR1 and CDR2 (germline): SSHAT, FNYEAQ (reference sequence). CDR3 region: CASSQTGWDNEQFF. DNA of the CDR3: TGTGCTAGCAGCCAGACAGGGTGGGACAATGAGCAGTTCTTC.

This clonotype was counted only a few times. The genes are TRBV20-1 and TRBJ1-1; weak D call: TRBD1 (5 bases). This CDR3 region has 13 residues. CDR1 is DFQATT and CDR2 is SNEGSKA in the germline V gene (reference sequence). V was trimmed by 6 bases and J by 5 bases, leaving 16 bases between them. The CDR3 reads CSALRGRKTEAFF. The CDR3 nucleotides read TGCAGTGCCCTTAGGGGAAGGAAGACTGAAGCTTTCTTT.

This clonotype has just a few counts. V is TRBV29-1 and J is TRBJ1-2; D is ambiguous. CDR1 and CDR2 (germline): SQVTM, ANQGSEA. This CDR3 is 11 amino acids long. V shed 4 bases and J shed 5 bases, with 8 bases lying between them. CDR3 residues: CSVVEAYGYTF. CDR3 in DNA: TGCAGCGTTGTGGAAGCTTATGGCTACACCTTC.

The gene calls are TRBV7-2 and TRBJ2-7; TRBD1 matches at 7 bases. V shed 5 bases and J 2 bases; nucleotides not matched to a gene: 6. Germline CDR1 and CDR2: SGHTA and FQGNSA. The CDR3 totals 14 residues. For the CDR3, the DNA is TGTGCCAGCAGCGGGGGACAGCCCCCCTACGAGCAGTACTTC. Its translation: CASSGGQPPYEQYF.

V is TRBV6-1 and J is TRBJ1-2, with D hard to call. CDR1 and CDR2 (germline): MNHNS, SASEGT. V gave up 6 bases and J gave up 4 bases, with 15 bases separating them. The CDR3 is 14 amino acids. The chain's CDR3 is CASSSLLLGYGYTF. As DNA, the CDR3 is TGTGCCAGCAGCAGCCTTCTCCTGGGCTATGGCTACACCTTC.

The chain uses TRBV7-8 and TRBJ2-7; D is possibly TRBD1 or TRBD2 (5 bases each). This CDR3 comprises 14 residues. Germline lookup yields CDR1 SGHVS and CDR2 FQNEAQ. The V and J ends lost 5 bases and 4 bases respectively, with 15 bases between them. DNA for the CDR3: TGTGCCAGCAGCCGACGGGACGGTGCGTACGAGCAGTACGTC. Translated, it gives CASSRRDGAYEQYV.

The rearrangement uses TRBV5-1 and TRBJ1-4; tentatively, D is TRBD1 (5 bases). The CDR3 extends over 13 amino acids. Looked up from germline, CDR1 is SGHRS and CDR2 is YFSETQ. V dropped 3 bases and J dropped 4 bases, with 7 bases sitting between them. In nucleotides, the CDR3 is TGCGCCAGCAGCTATGACAGTAATGAAAAACTGTTTTTT. This gives the protein CASSYDSNEKLFF.

This clonotype was picked up a small number of times. V is TRBV5-1 and J is TRBJ2-3, with D unclear. Germline loops: CDR1 SGHRS, CDR2 YFSETQ. V was shortened by 0 bases and J by 1 base, with 12 bases between the two germline ends. The CDR3 sequence is 16 residues long. The CDR3 here is CASSLEAARGTDTQYF. The CDR3 DNA is TGCGCCAGCAGCTTGGAGGCCGCTAGAGGCACAGATACGCAGTATTTT. Full variable domain (rest looked up from reference TRBV5-1 and TRBJ2-3): KAGVTQTPRYLIKTRGQQVTLSCSPISGHRSVSWYQQTPGQGLQFLFEYFSETQRNKGNFPGRFSGRQFSNSRSEMNVSTLELGDSALYLCASSLEAARGTDTQYFGPGTRLTVL.

The chain uses TRBV27 and TRBJ1-2; no definite D call. The V gene's germline CDR1 is MNHEY and CDR2 SMNVEV (reference sequence). The CDR3 covers 16 residues. With 0 bases removed from V and 4 bases from J, the gap between germline ends came to 15 bases. CDR3 protein: CASSLSSRDGRYGYTF. The CDR3 DNA sequence: TGTGCCAGCAGTTTATCTTCGAGAGATGGACGCTATGGCTACACCTTC.

This clonotype has a count of ten or more. The V and J genes are TRBV4-2 and TRBJ1-2; no reliable D call. CDR1 and CDR2 (germline): LGHNA, YNFKEQ. The CDR3 spans 15 residues. The germline V and J ends were trimmed by 0 bases and 4 bases, with 12 bases remaining between them. This chain's CDR3 is CASSQDVQKFYGYTF. The CDR3 DNA reads as TGTGCCAGCAGCCAAGATGTACAGAAATTCTATGGCTACACCTTC.

This clonotype was observed a handful of times. The V gene is TRBV5-1, the J gene TRBJ2-1; 8 bases line up with TRBD2. This CDR3 is built from 14 residues. The J segment lost 3 bases and the V segment lost 4 bases, leaving 3 bases of the junction unmatched. The V gene's germline CDR1 is SGHRS and CDR2 YFSETQ. The CDR3 nucleotides read TGCGCCAGCAGCAAGAGCGGGAGCTACAATGAGCAGTTCTTC. It encodes CASSKSGSYNEQFF.

The rearrangement links TRBV29-1 to TRBJ2-2; no reliable D call. CDR1 SQVTM and CDR2 ANQGSEA come from the germline V gene. V dropped 0 bases and J dropped 3 bases, with 11 bases sitting between them. The CDR3 sequence is 15 residues long. The CDR3 DNA reads as TGCAGCGTTGAAGAATGGACGACGGACACCGGGGAGCTGTTTTTT. Its translation is CSVEEWTTDTGELFF.

This chain joins TRBV10-3 and TRBJ1-2; D is ambiguous. With 2 bases removed from V and 4 bases from J, the gap between germline ends came to 11 bases. CDR1 is ENHRY, CDR2 SYGVKD, per germline. This CDR3 is built from 14 residues. The CDR3 sequence: CAISEGYRTYGYTF. The CDR3 DNA reads TGTGCCATCAGTGAGGGCTATCGAACCTATGGCTACACCTTC.

CDR3 amino acids: CASSHATGDGYTF. The CDR3 bases are TGTGCCAGCAGCCACGCAACAGGGGATGGCTACACCTTC. The V call is TRBV3-1, the J call TRBJ1-2; 7 nucleotides align to TRBD1. Per germline, CDR1 LGHDT and CDR2 YNNKEL (reference sequence). Trimming at V came to 3 bases and at J to 6 bases, leaving 4 bases not matched to a gene. The CDR3 totals 13 residues. Full variable domain (rest looked up from reference TRBV3-1 and TRBJ1-2): DTAVSQTPKYLVTQMGNDKSIKCEQNLGHDTMYWYKQDSKKFLKIMFSYNNKELIINETVPNRFSPKSPDKAHLNLHINSLELGDSAVYFCASSHATGDGYTFGSGTRLTVV.

This chain joins TRBV2 and TRBJ2-6; 7 bases map to TRBD1. The V gene's germline CDR1 is SNHLY and CDR2 FYNNEI. This CDR3 is 17 amino acids long. J lost 4 bases, V lost 8 bases, and 14 bases had no gene match. CDR3 sequence (DNA): TGTGCCAGCTTCAACAGGGGACCGCCCACGGGGGCCAACGTCCTGACTTTC. It encodes CASFNRGPPTGANVLTF.

This clonotype was observed many times. This chain connects TRBV14 to TRBJ1-1; 10 nucleotides align to TRBD1. The CDR3 totals 16 residues. Germline V gives CDR1 SGHDN, CDR2 FVKESK. The V gene end was trimmed by 4 bases and the J gene end by 0 bases; junction bases not matched to a gene: 5. The CDR3 sequence is CASSRDRGAMNTEAFF. The CDR3, as DNA: TGTGCCAGCAGCCGGGACAGGGGTGCTATGAACACTGAAGCTTTCTTT.

The chain recombines TRBV12-3 or TRBV12-4 with TRBJ1-6; D remains unclear. V lost 0 bases, J lost 7 bases, and 10 bases lay in between. The CDR3 is 15 residues long. DNA for the CDR3: TGTGCCAGCAGTTTAGCGCGAGGGTACAATTCACCCCTCCACTTT. Translating it yields CASSLARGYNSPLHF.

This clonotype appeared many times. The chain uses TRBV5-1 and TRBJ2-1; TRBD1 is a possible D gene (7 bases). CDR1 and CDR2 from the germline V gene are SGHRS and YFSETQ. This CDR3 contains 16 residues. V was trimmed by 0 bases and J by 8 bases, leaving 18 bases between them. CDR3 protein: CASSLDAGGSSDEQFF. CDR3 sequence (DNA): TGCGCCAGCAGCTTGGATGCAGGGGGGAGTAGCGATGAGCAGTTCTTC.

This clonotype was seen a few times. The chain uses TRBV20-1 and TRBJ2-3, with TRBD2 as a possible D gene (6 bases). CDR1 and CDR2 (germline): DFQATT, SNEGSKA (reference sequence). V lost 0 bases to trimming and J lost 4 bases, with 14 bases between them. The CDR3 extends over 15 amino acids. CDR3 protein: CSARDYAGWADTQYF. As DNA, the CDR3 is TGCAGTGCTAGAGATTACGCGGGGTGGGCAGATACGCAGTATTTT.